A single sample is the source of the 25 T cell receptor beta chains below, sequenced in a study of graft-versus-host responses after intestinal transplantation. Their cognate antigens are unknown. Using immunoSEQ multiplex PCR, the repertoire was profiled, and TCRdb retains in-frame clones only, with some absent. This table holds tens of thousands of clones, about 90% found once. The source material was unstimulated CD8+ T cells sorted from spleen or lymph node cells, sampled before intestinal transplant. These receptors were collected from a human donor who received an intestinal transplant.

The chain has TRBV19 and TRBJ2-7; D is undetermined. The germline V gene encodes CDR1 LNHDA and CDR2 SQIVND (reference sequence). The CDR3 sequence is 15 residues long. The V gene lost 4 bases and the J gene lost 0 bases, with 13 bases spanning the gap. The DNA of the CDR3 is TGTGCCAGTAGTACCCTGGAGCCGGGCTCCTACGAGCAGTACTTC. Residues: CASSTLEPGSYEQYF.

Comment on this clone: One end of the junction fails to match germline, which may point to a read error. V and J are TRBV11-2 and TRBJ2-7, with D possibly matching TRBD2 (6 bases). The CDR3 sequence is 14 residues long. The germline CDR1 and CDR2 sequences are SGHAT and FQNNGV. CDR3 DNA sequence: TGTGCCAGCACCGTAGGAGGGGCAGGCTACAAGCAGTACTTC. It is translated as CASTVGGAGYKQYF.

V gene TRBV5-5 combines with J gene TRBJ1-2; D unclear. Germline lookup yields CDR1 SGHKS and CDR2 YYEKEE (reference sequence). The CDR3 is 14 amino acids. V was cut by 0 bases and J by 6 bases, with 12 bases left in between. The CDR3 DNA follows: TGTGCCAGCAGCTTGGCCGGGAGTACGGATGGCTACACCTTC. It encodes CASSLAGSTDGYTF.

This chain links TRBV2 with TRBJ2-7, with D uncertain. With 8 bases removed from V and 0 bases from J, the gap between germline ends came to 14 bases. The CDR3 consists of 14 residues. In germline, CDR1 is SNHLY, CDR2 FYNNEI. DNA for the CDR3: TGTGCCAGCTCTCTAGGGATGGTCTCCTACGAGCAGTACTTC. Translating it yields CASSLGMVSYEQYF.

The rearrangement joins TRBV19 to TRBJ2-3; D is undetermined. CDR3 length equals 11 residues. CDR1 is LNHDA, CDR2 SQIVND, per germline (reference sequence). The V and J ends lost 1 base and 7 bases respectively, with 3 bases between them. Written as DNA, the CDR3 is TGTGCCAGTAGTATAGCTCATACGCAGTATTTT. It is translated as CASSIAHTQYF.

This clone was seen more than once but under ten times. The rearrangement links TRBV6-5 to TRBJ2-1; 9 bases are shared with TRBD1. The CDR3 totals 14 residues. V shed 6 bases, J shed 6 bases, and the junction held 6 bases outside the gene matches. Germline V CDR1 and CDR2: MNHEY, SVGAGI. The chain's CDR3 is CASSPTGGGNEQFF. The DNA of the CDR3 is TGTGCCAGCAGCCCGACAGGGGGAGGCAATGAGCAGTTCTTC.

The chain's CDR3 is CASGLAGVLYEQYF. The CDR3 bases are TGTGCCAGTGGACTAGCGGGAGTACTCTACGAGCAGTACTTC. The gene calls are TRBV19 and TRBJ2-7, with TRBD2 identical over 13 bases. CDR1 and CDR2 (germline): LNHDA, SQIVND (reference sequence). This CDR3 is 14 amino acids long. J gave up 3 bases and V 8 bases, and 4 bases lay outside the gene matches.

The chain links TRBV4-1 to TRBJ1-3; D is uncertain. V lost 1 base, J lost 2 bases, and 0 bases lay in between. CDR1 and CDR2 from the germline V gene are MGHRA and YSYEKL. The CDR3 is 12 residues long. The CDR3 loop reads CASSQAGNTIYF. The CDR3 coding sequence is TGCGCCAGCAGCCAAGCTGGAAACACCATATATTTT.

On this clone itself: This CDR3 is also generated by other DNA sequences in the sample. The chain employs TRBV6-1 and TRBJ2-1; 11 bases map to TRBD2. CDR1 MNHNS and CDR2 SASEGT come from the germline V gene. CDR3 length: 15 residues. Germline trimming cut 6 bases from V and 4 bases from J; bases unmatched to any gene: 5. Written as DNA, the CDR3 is TGTGCCAGCAGGACTAGCGGGGAGCCTTACAATGAGCAGTTCTTC. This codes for CASRTSGEPYNEQFF.

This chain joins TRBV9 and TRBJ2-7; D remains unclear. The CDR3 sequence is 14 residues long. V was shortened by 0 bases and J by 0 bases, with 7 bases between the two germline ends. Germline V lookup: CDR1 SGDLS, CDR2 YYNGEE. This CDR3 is CASSVAYSSYEQYF. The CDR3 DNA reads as TGTGCCAGCAGCGTAGCTTACAGCTCCTACGAGCAGTACTTC.

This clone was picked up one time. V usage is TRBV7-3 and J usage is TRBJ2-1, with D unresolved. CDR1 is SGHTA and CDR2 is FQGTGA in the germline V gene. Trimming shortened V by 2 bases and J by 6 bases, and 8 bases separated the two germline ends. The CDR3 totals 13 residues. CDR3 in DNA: TGTGCCAGCAGCTTACGTGGCGGCAATGAGCAGTTCTTC. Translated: CASSLRGGNEQFF.

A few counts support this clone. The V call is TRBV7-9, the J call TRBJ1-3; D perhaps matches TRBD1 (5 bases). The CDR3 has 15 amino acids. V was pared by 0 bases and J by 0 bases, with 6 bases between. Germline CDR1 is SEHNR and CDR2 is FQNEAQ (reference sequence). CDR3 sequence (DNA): TGTGCCAGCAGCTTAGCCGACAGCTCTGGAAACACCATATATTTT. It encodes CASSLADSSGNTIYF.

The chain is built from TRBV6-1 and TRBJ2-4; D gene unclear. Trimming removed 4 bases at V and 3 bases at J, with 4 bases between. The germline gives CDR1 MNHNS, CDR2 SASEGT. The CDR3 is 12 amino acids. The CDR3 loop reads CASSAVKNIQYF. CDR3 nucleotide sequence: TGTGCCAGCAGTGCTGTCAAAAACATTCAGTACTTC.

CDR3 nucleotides: TGTGCCAGCAGCTTAGAAATGGAGCTTGCAGATACGCAGTATTTT. It translates to CASSLEMELADTQYF. The chain employs TRBV7-9 and TRBJ2-3; no definite D call. There are 15 residues in the CDR3. CDR1 and CDR2 from the germline V gene are SEHNR and FQNEAQ (reference sequence). Trimming removed 1 base at V and 4 bases at J, with 12 bases between.

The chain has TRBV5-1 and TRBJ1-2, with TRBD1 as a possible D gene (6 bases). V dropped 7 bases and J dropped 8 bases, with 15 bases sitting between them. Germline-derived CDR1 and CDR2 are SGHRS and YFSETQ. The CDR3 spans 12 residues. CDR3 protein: CASSRGRRGYTF. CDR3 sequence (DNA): TGCGCCAGCTCTCGGGGGCGCAGGGGCTACACCTTC.

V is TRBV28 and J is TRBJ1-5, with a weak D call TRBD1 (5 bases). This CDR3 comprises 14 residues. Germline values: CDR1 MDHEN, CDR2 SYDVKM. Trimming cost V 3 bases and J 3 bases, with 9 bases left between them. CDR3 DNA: TGTGCCAGCAGTTTGCCAGGGTCCAATCAGCCCCAGCATTTT. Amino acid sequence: CASSLPGSNQPQHF.

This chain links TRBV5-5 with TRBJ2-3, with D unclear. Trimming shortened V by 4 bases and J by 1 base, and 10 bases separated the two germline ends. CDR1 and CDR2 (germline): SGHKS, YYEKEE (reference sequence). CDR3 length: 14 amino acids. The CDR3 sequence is CASSPPAGTDTQYF. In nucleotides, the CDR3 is TGTGCCAGCAGCCCTCCTGCGGGCACAGATACGCAGTATTTT.

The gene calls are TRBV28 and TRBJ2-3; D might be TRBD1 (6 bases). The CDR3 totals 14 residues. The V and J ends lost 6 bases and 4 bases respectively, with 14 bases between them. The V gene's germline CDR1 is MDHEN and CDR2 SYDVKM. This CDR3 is CASSPEDSADTQYF. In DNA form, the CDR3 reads TGTGCCAGCAGCCCGGAGGACAGTGCAGATACGCAGTATTTT. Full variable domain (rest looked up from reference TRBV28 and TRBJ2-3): DVKVTQSSRYLVKRTGEKVFLECVQDMDHENMFWYRQDPGLGLRLIYFSYDVKMKEKGDIPEGYSVSREKKERFSLILESASTNQTSMYLCASSPEDSADTQYFGPGTRLTVL.

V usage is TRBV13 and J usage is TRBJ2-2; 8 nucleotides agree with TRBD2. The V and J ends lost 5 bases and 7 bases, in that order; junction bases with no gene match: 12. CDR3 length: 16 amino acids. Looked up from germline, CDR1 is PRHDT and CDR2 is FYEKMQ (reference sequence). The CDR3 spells CASSLSVSGMVGELFF. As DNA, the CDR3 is TGTGCCAGCAGCCTCTCGGTTAGCGGGATGGTCGGGGAGCTGTTTTTT.

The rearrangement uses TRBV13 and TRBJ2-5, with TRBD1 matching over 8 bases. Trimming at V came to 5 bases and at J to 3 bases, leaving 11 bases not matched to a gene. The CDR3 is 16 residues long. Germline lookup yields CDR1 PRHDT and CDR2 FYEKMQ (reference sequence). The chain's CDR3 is CASSPLAGQGEETQYF. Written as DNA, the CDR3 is TGTGCCAGCAGCCCTCTAGCCGGACAGGGCGAAGAGACCCAGTACTTC.

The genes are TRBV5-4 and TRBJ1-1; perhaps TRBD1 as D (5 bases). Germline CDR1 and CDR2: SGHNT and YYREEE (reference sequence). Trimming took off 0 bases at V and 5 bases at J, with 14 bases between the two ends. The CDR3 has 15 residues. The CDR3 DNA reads TGTGCCAGCAGCTTGGGGGGGGACTTAGGAACTGAAGCTTTCTTT. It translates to CASSLGGDLGTEAFF.

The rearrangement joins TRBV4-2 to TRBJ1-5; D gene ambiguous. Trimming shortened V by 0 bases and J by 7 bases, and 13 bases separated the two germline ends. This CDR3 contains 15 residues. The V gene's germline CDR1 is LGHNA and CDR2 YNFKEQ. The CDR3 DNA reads TGTGCCAGCAGCCAAGACTCCGGGAGCGGGCAGCCCCAGCATTTT. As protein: CASSQDSGSGQPQHF.

Here the CDR3 DNA reads TGTGCCAGCAGTTACGGCAGCTACGCGTCCTACGAGCAGTACTTC. Translated, it gives CASSYGSYASYEQYF. J is TRBJ2-7 and V is TRBV6-6; D unresolved. The ends were cut back, 2 bases at V and 1 base at J, with 12 bases in the middle. The germline gives CDR1 MNHNY, CDR2 SVGAGI (reference sequence). CDR3 size: 15 residues.

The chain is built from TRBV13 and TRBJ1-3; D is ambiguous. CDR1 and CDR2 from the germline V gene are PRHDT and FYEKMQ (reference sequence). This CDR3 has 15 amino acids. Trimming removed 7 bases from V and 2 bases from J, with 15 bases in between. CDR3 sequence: CASTWWAPAGNTIYF. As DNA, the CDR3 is TGTGCCAGCACGTGGTGGGCCCCAGCTGGAAACACCATATATTTT.

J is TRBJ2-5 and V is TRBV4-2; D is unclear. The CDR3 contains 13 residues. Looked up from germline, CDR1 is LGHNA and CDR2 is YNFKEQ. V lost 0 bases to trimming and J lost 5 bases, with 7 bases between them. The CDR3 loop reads CASSQEGWETQYF. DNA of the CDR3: TGTGCCAGCAGCCAAGAAGGGTGGGAGACCCAGTACTTC.